These 9 T cell receptor beta chains originate from one sample sequenced in a study of CD8 T cells in Susac syndrome. When the RNA was reverse transcribed, random hexamers were used with an input of 0.5 to 1 ug. From the immunoSEQ multiplex PCR reads, TCRdb called clonotypes with MiXCR, one entry per CDR3 protein. The data show more than 100,000 distinct CDR3 sequences, with roughly 96% seen just once and around 0.12% held by the top ten. The material sequenced was CD4+ T cells from PBMCs. The receptors come from a human donor in good health.

This chain links TRBV28 with TRBJ2-7; 8 bases match TRBD1. V lost 7 bases to trimming and J lost 6 bases; unmatched junction nucleotides: 14. Germline lookup yields CDR1 MDHEN and CDR2 SYDVKM. The CDR3 is made up of 15 amino acids. CDR3 sequence: CASTRRQGADLEQYF. DNA of the CDR3: TGTGCCAGCACCCGACGCCAGGGGGCTGACCTCGAGCAGTACTTC. The full variable domain, completed using reference TRBV28 and TRBJ2-7, is DVKVTQSSRYLVKRTGEKVFLECVQDMDHENMFWYRQDPGLGLRLIYFSYDVKMKEKGDIPEGYSVSREKKERFSLILESASTNQTSMYLCASTRRQGADLEQYFGPGTRLTVT.

The V gene is TRBV2, the J gene TRBJ2-7; weak D call: TRBD1 (5 bases). Germline CDR1 SNHLY, CDR2 FYNNEI. The ends were cut back, 7 bases at V and 4 bases at J, with 17 bases in the middle. The CDR3 covers 14 residues. CDR3 sequence (DNA): TGTGCCAGCACCCAAGGGCAGGGTGGTTACGAGCAGTACTTC. Translated: CASTQGQGGYEQYF.

The chain recombines TRBV7-2 with TRBJ2-7; 11 bases are a match to TRBD2. The germline V gene has CDR1 SGHTA and CDR2 FQGNSA. J gave up 7 bases and V 5 bases, and 7 bases lay outside the gene matches. The CDR3 length is 14 residues. The CDR3, as DNA: TGTGCCAGCAGCACGACTAGCGGGATTCAAGAGCAGTACTTC. It yields the protein CASSTTSGIQEQYF.

The chain employs TRBV7-9 and TRBJ1-3, with D possibly being TRBD1 (6 bases). The germline gives CDR1 SEHNR, CDR2 FQNEAQ (reference sequence). Trimming left V 2 bases short and J 0 bases short, with 11 bases between. CDR3 length: 16 amino acids. The CDR3 reads CASSLRDTGSGNTIYF. The DNA of the CDR3 is TGTGCCAGCAGCTTAAGGGACACAGGCTCTGGAAACACCATATATTTT.

V usage is TRBV5-6 and J usage is TRBJ2-3, with a tentative D call TRBD1 (5 bases). V lost 2 bases and J 10 bases, leaving 8 bases between the germline ends. From germline, CDR1 is SGHDT and CDR2 YYEEEE. The CDR3 loop spans 11 amino acids. Written as DNA, the CDR3 is TGTGCCAGCAGCTTAAAGGGGCCGCAGTATTTT. It encodes CASSLKGPQYF. The entire variable domain, with the rest obtained from reference TRBV5-6 and TRBJ2-3, is as follows: DAGVTQSPTHLIKTRGQQVTLRCSPKSGHDTVSWYQQALGQGPQFIFQYYEEEERQRGNFPDRFSGHQFPNYSSELNVNALLLGDSALYLCASSLKGPQYFGPGTRLTVL.

The chain combines TRBV6-6 with TRBJ1-1; 7 nucleotides match TRBD1. From germline, CDR1 is MNHNY and CDR2 SVGAGI (reference sequence). This CDR3 spans 14 amino acids. Trimming at V came to 5 bases and at J to 0 bases, leaving 3 bases not matched to a gene. The CDR3 sequence: CASSRGGMNTEAFF. As DNA, the CDR3 is TGTGCCAGCAGTCGAGGGGGCATGAACACTGAAGCTTTCTTT.

The genes are TRBV7-9 and TRBJ2-5; 8 bases match TRBD2. J gave up 7 bases and V 5 bases, and 9 bases lay outside the gene matches. The germline gives CDR1 SEHNR, CDR2 FQNEAQ (reference sequence). The CDR3 runs to 14 residues. The CDR3 DNA is TGTGCCAGCAGCGCACGGGAGGGCCTCGGGACCCAGTACTTC. Its translation: CASSAREGLGTQYF.

The V and J genes are TRBV20-1 and TRBJ2-5; possible D gene TRBD2, 5 bases. Germline-derived CDR1 and CDR2 are DFQATT and SNEGSKA (reference sequence). V gave up 0 bases and J gave up 2 bases, with 10 bases separating them. This CDR3 is 14 amino acids long. The CDR3 sequence is CSAREGSGQETQYF. In nucleotides, the CDR3 is TGCAGTGCTAGAGAGGGAAGCGGTCAAGAGACCCAGTACTTC.

The genes are TRBV3-1 and TRBJ2-5; a weak D match, TRBD1 (5 bases). Deletions cut 2 bases from V and 10 bases from J, with 8 bases between. The CDR3 sequence is 11 residues long. From germline, CDR1 is LGHDT and CDR2 YNNKEL (reference sequence). The CDR3 region is CASSQQGYQYF. CDR3 sequence (DNA): TGTGCCAGCAGCCAACAGGGATACCAGTACTTC.